A selection of T cell receptor beta chains follows, all from one sample in a study of blood T cell repertoires in COVID-19. Sequencing was performed with immunoSEQ multiplex PCR; in TCRdb, only in-frame clones are kept and a portion is missing. This sample carries over 200,000 clones, around 90% of them seen once, and the ten largest clones take 6.5%. The sample comprised peripheral blood. These receptors all stem from a man aged 55 to 70 who had recovered from COVID-19. Both conserved end residues are part of each CDR3. D genes are given only for firm matches. The size entry is marked missing in some rows and otherwise reads once, few, many or a size class.

j_gene: TRBJ1-5
v_gene: TRBV29-1
abundance: -
d_gene: -
CDR3aa: CSVAGNSNQPQHF
CDR3nt: TGCAGCGTTGCCGGTAATAGCAATCAGCCCCAGCATTTT

j_gene: TRBJ2-2
v_gene: TRBV30
abundance: once
d_gene: -
CDR3aa: CAWSGGNTGELFF
CDR3nt: TGTGCCTGGAGCGGCGGGAACACCGGGGAGCTGTTTTTT

j_gene: TRBJ1-1
v_gene: TRBV7-9
abundance: -
d_gene: TRBD1
CDR3aa: CASSWDREAFF
CDR3nt: TGTGCCAGCAGCTGGGACAGAGAAGCTTTCTTT

j_gene: TRBJ2-7
v_gene: TRBV29-1
abundance: -
d_gene: TRBD1
CDR3aa: CSVRSGTGGYEQYF
CDR3nt: TGCAGCGTTAGGTCTGGGACAGGGGGATACGAGCAGTACTTC

j_gene: TRBJ2-1
v_gene: TRBV15
abundance: -
d_gene: TRBD1
CDR3aa: CATSRLRTGGAPARGNEQFF
CDR3nt: TGTGCCACCAGCAGACTCCGGACAGGGGGCGCGCCGGCTCGAGGCAATGAGCAGTTCTTC

j_gene: TRBJ1-1
v_gene: TRBV19
abundance: -
d_gene: TRBD1
CDR3aa: CASSVGQGVGNTEAFF
CDR3nt: TGTGCCAGTAGTGTCGGACAGGGAGTGGGGAACACTGAAGCTTTCTTT

j_gene: TRBJ1-2
v_gene: TRBV18
abundance: once
d_gene: -
CDR3aa: CASSPGRDDGYTF
CDR3nt: TGTGCCAGCTCACCAGGCAGGGATGATGGCTACACCTTC

j_gene: TRBJ1-6
v_gene: TRBV27
abundance: few
d_gene: -
CDR3aa: CASNTGLRPLHF
CDR3nt: TGTGCCAGCAATACAGGGTTAAGACCCCTCCACTTT

j_gene: TRBJ1-5
v_gene: TRBV19
abundance: -
d_gene: -
CDR3aa: CASSILVGVRQPQHF
CDR3nt: TGTGCCAGTAGTATACTCGTCGGGGTCAGGCAGCCCCAGCATTTT

j_gene: TRBJ2-5
v_gene: TRBV11-3
abundance: -
d_gene: TRBD2
CDR3aa: CASSLGSLAGDKETQYF
CDR3nt: TGTGCCAGCAGCTTAGGTTCACTAGCGGGAGATAAGGAGACCCAGTACTTC

j_gene: TRBJ2-6
v_gene: TRBV7-8
abundance: -
d_gene: -
CDR3aa: CASSLGRAGANVLTF
CDR3nt: TGTGCCAGCAGCTTAGGCAGGGCCGGGGCCAACGTCCTGACTTTC

j_gene: TRBJ1-2
v_gene: TRBV5-1
abundance: -
d_gene: TRBD1
CDR3aa: CASSRQGDSGYTF
CDR3nt: TGCGCCAGCAGCCGACAGGGGGATAGTGGCTACACCTTC

j_gene: TRBJ2-3
v_gene: TRBV12-2
abundance: -
d_gene: -
CDR3aa: CASRANCMSSTDTQYF
CDR3nt: TGTGCAAGTCGCGCGAACTGTATGTCAAGCACAGATACGCAGTATTTT

j_gene: TRBJ1-4
v_gene: TRBV27
abundance: -
d_gene: -
CDR3aa: CASSQPGGPSNEKLFF
CDR3nt: TGTGCCAGCAGTCAACCCGGGGGGCCCTCTAATGAAAAACTGTTTTTT

j_gene: TRBJ1-5
v_gene: TRBV6-1
abundance: -
d_gene: TRBD1
CDR3aa: CASRELPTGDNQPQHF
CDR3nt: TGTGCCAGCAGGGAACTACCGACAGGGGATAATCAGCCCCAGCATTTT

j_gene: TRBJ1-2
v_gene: TRBV5-1
abundance: -
d_gene: TRBD1
CDR3aa: CASSTGGDYGYTF
CDR3nt: TGCGCCAGCAGCACAGGGGGCGACTATGGCTACACCTTC

j_gene: TRBJ2-7
v_gene: TRBV11-2
abundance: -
d_gene: -
CDR3aa: CASSLLGPRGNEQYF
CDR3nt: TGTGCCAGCAGCCTATTGGGCCCTAGGGGGAACGAGCAGTACTTC

j_gene: TRBJ2-7
v_gene: TRBV5-1
abundance: -
d_gene: -
CDR3aa: CASSTGPPSYEQYF
CDR3nt: TGCGCCAGCAGCACAGGTCCTCCTTCCTACGAGCAGTACTTC

j_gene: TRBJ2-2
v_gene: TRBV5-5
abundance: once
d_gene: TRBD1
CDR3aa: CASSHRDRGARELFF
CDR3nt: TGTGCCAGCAGTCACCGAGACAGGGGGGCACGGGAGCTGTTTTTT

j_gene: TRBJ1-4
v_gene: TRBV18
abundance: -
d_gene: TRBD1
CDR3aa: CASSRGQGYEKLFF
CDR3nt: TGTGCCAGCTCACGGGGACAGGGCTATGAAAAACTGTTTTTT

j_gene: TRBJ2-1
v_gene: TRBV6-5
abundance: -
d_gene: TRBD2
CDR3aa: CASSSRASGTYNEQFF
CDR3nt: TGTGCCAGCAGTTCCCGGGCTAGCGGGACTTACAATGAGCAGTTCTTC

j_gene: TRBJ1-2
v_gene: TRBV7-9
abundance: once
d_gene: TRBD1
CDR3aa: CASTWTGVNYGYTF
CDR3nt: TGTGCCAGCACTTGGACAGGGGTTAACTATGGCTACACCTTC

j_gene: TRBJ1-1
v_gene: TRBV18
abundance: -
d_gene: -
CDR3aa: CASSPLRGTEAFF
CDR3nt: TGTGCCAGCTCACCGCTCAGGGGCACTGAAGCTTTCTTT

j_gene: TRBJ2-3
v_gene: TRBV7-9
abundance: -
d_gene: -
CDR3aa: CASRDQGVDTQYF
CDR3nt: TGTGCCAGCAGGGACCAGGGTGTAGATACGCAGTATTTT

j_gene: TRBJ2-3
v_gene: TRBV28
abundance: -
d_gene: TRBD2
CDR3aa: CASSLGGAGEGYTQYF
CDR3nt: TGTGCCAGCAGTTTGGGAGGAGCGGGAGAAGGATATACGCAGTATTTT

j_gene: TRBJ2-1
v_gene: TRBV6-6
abundance: -
d_gene: TRBD1
CDR3aa: CASSSPGTGKNNEQFF
CDR3nt: TGTGCCAGCAGTTCGCCAGGGACAGGAAAAAACAATGAGCAGTTCTTC

j_gene: TRBJ2-4
v_gene: TRBV6-5
abundance: -
d_gene: -
CDR3aa: CASSSTRVRSIQYF
CDR3nt: TGTGCCAGCAGTTCTACTAGGGTTCGAAGCATTCAGTACTTC

j_gene: TRBJ1-2
v_gene: TRBV19
abundance: -
d_gene: TRBD1
CDR3aa: CASSIVGQARGYTF
CDR3nt: TGTGCCAGTAGTATCGTAGGACAGGCGAGGGGCTACACCTTC

j_gene: TRBJ1-5
v_gene: TRBV5-1
abundance: -
d_gene: -
CDR3aa: CASSLVPGSNQPQHF
CDR3nt: TGCGCCAGCAGCTTGGTTCCCGGGAGCAATCAGCCCCAGCATTTT

j_gene: TRBJ1-6
v_gene: TRBV2
abundance: -
d_gene: TRBD1
CDR3aa: CASREPDRGGSPLHF
CDR3nt: TGTGCCAGCAGGGAACCGGACAGGGGAGGGTCACCCCTCCACTTT

j_gene: TRBJ1-5
v_gene: TRBV7-2
abundance: -
d_gene: -
CDR3aa: CASSLASFKQPQHF
CDR3nt: TGTGCCAGCAGCTTAGCAAGCTTTAAACAGCCCCAGCATTTT

j_gene: TRBJ2-1
v_gene: TRBV11-1
abundance: -
d_gene: -
CDR3aa: CASSVRDTKDEQFF
CDR3nt: TGTGCCAGCAGCGTCCGGGACACCAAGGATGAGCAGTTCTTC

j_gene: TRBJ2-1
v_gene: TRBV12-3/TRBV12-4
abundance: once
d_gene: TRBD2
CDR3aa: CASSPSLAGGSFF
CDR3nt: TGTGCCAGCAGTCCCAGTTTGGCGGGAGGTTCGTTCTTC

j_gene: TRBJ2-1
v_gene: TRBV7-3
abundance: -
d_gene: -
CDR3aa: CASSQEGSTYNEQFF
CDR3nt: TGTGCCAGCAGCCAGGAGGGGTCCACCTACAATGAGCAGTTCTTC

j_gene: TRBJ2-5
v_gene: TRBV7-6
abundance: -
d_gene: -
CDR3aa: CASSSGLLRRGPQYF
CDR3nt: TGTGCCAGCAGCTCGGGACTCCTTCGAAGAGGACCCCAGTACTTC